This entry concerns a single TCR beta chain. TCRdb keeps only in-frame clones here, not all; method: immunoSEQ multiplex PCR. The table shows about 57,000 clones, with about 91% occurring only once. The data stem from a study of T cell changes during pregnancy in multiple sclerosis. The germline CDR1 and CDR2 sequences are SGHNT and YYREEE (reference sequence). The CDR3 runs to 15 residues. Trimming left V 4 bases short and J 1 base short, with 12 bases between. This chain links TRBV5-4 with TRBJ2-1; tentatively, D is TRBD1 (6 bases). Specimen: CD4+ T cells from peripheral blood mononuclear cells, collected in the second trimester of pregnancy. The TCR comes from a female donor with multiple sclerosis, enrolled in a pregnancy study. For the CDR3, the DNA is TGTGCCAGCAGCCACACAGGGTCTTCCTACAATGAGCAGTTCTTC. It translates to CASSHTGSSYNEQFF.